The text below deals with one T cell receptor (beta chain). The V segment lost 2 bases and the J segment 3 bases; nucleotides outside the gene matches: 8. The CDR3 is made up of 16 amino acids. The data were obtained in a study of cytomegalovirus exposure and HLA in healthy donors. The PCR made use of 60 Vbeta and 13 Jbeta primers. TCRdb keeps only in-frame clones here, not all; method: immunoSEQ multiplex PCR. The table includes roughly 130,000 clones, more than 75% detected once. The rearrangement uses TRBV23-1 and TRBJ2-7, with TRBD1 matching over 9 bases. TRBV23-1 is given ORF status, its function remaining uncertain. The TCR originated in a female donor in good health and CMV-seronegative. The sample consisted of PBMCs. The CDR3 here is CASSQPDRGDFYEQYF. CDR3 bases: TGCGCCAGCAGTCAACCGGACAGGGGTGATTTCTACGAGCAGTACTTC.